These 26 T cell receptor beta chains originate from one sample sequenced in a study of shared T cell receptors in the human thymus. The protocol was immunoSEQ multiplex PCR, while the TCRdb copy is restricted to in-frame clones and leaves out a portion. The sample has more than 550,000 clones, approximately 89% seen once. These same records also appear under a second study, on human thymus T cells.

The sample comprised thymocytes. The receptors stem from a boy in the first two years of life with a congenital heart defect.

This chain connects TRBV5-1 to TRBJ1-2; TRBD1 agrees at 11 bases. This CDR3 comprises 16 residues. Germline CDR1 SGHRS, CDR2 YFSETQ. The V gene end was trimmed by 4 bases and the J gene end by 2 bases; junction bases not matched to a gene: 7. CDR3 bases: TGCGCCAGCAGCCCCCGGACAGGGGGCATGAACTATGGCTACACCTTC. It encodes CASSPRTGGMNYGYTF. The variable domain in full, with the rest retrieved from reference TRBV5-1 and TRBJ1-2, is KAGVTQTPRYLIKTRGQQVTLSCSPISGHRSVSWYQQTPGQGLQFLFEYFSETQRNKGNFPGRFSGRQFSNSRSEMNVSTLELGDSALYLCASSPRTGGMNYGYTFGSGTRLTVV.

V is TRBV4-3 and J is TRBJ2-5, with 11 bases aligning to TRBD2. CDR3 length: 16 amino acids. Germline CDR1 LGHNA, CDR2 YSLEER. V lost 3 bases, J lost 5 bases, and 8 bases stayed unmatched. The CDR3 is CASSQVAGGPGETQYF. The CDR3 DNA reads as TGCGCCAGCAGCCAGGTAGCGGGAGGGCCAGGGGAGACCCAGTACTTC.

This clone appeared once. V is TRBV5-8 and J is TRBJ2-1; 9 positions match TRBD2. The V segment lost 2 bases and the J segment 1 base; nucleotides outside the gene matches: 4. Germline loops: CDR1 SGHTS, CDR2 YDEGEE. The length of the CDR3 is 16 residues. CDR3 bases: TGTGCCAGCAGCTTCAGAACTAGCGGGTCCTACAATGAGCAGTTCTTC. Its protein product is CASSFRTSGSYNEQFF.

The J gene is TRBJ2-1, the V gene TRBV14, with D possibly matching TRBD2 (6 bases). CDR3 size: 14 residues. CDR1 and CDR2 from the germline V gene are SGHDN and FVKESK. Trimming shortened V by 4 bases and J by 9 bases, and 16 bases separated the two germline ends. The CDR3 coding sequence is TGTGCCAGCAGCCGAGGCCCACTAGCCGGTGAGCAGTTCTTC. It encodes CASSRGPLAGEQFF.

The rearrangement links TRBV4-1 to TRBJ2-3; TRBD1 matches at 7 bases. Germline V gives CDR1 MGHRA, CDR2 YSYEKL. The trim removed 2 bases at V and 1 base at J, leaving 21 bases unmatched. This CDR3 comprises 21 residues. CDR3 amino acids: CASSQIPRQGCPVARTDTQYF. CDR3 nucleotides: TGCGCCAGCAGCCAAATCCCCCGACAGGGCTGCCCCGTGGCTCGCACAGATACGCAGTATTTT.

The V gene is TRBV7-9, the J gene TRBJ2-1; no clear D. With 5 bases removed from V and 4 bases from J, the gap between germline ends came to 9 bases. The CDR3 has 13 amino acids. From germline, CDR1 is SEHNR and CDR2 FQNEAQ (reference sequence). The CDR3 DNA reads as TGTGCCAGCAGCCCCGCCCTATACAATGAGCAGTTCTTC. Residues: CASSPALYNEQFF.

The chain employs TRBV27 and TRBJ2-1, with 8 nucleotides matching TRBD1. There are 15 residues in the CDR3. V dropped 5 bases and J dropped 4; count of bases not matched to a gene: 7. Germline V gene data show CDR1 as MNHEY and CDR2 as SMNVEV (reference sequence). The DNA for the CDR3 is TGTGCCAGCAGTCACCGGGACAGGCTTTACAATGAGCAGTTCTTC. Its protein product is CASSHRDRLYNEQFF.

The chain employs TRBV28 and TRBJ1-6; D possibly corresponds to TRBD1 (5 bases). The CDR3 length is 18 residues. Germline-derived CDR1 and CDR2 are MDHEN and SYDVKM. Trimming took 2 bases from V and 7 from J, leaving 21 bases between them. CDR3 residues: CASSLPARFGAENSPLHF. In DNA form, the CDR3 reads TGTGCCAGCAGTTTACCCGCCCGTTTTGGGGCGGAGAATTCACCCCTCCACTTT.

Here the CDR3 reads CASSISGVAGGNEQFF. CDR3 bases: TGTGCCAGCAGCATCAGTGGGGTAGCGGGAGGGAATGAGCAGTTCTTC. V usage is TRBV9 and J usage is TRBJ2-1; 11 nucleotides match TRBD2. J gave up 7 bases and V 4 bases, and 10 bases lay outside the gene matches. The CDR3 has 16 amino acids. Germline CDR1 and CDR2: SGDLS and YYNGEE.

This chain links TRBV5-8 with TRBJ1-6; TRBD1 is a possible D gene (5 bases). Germline loops: CDR1 SGHTS, CDR2 YDEGEE. The CDR3 has 15 residues. Trimming removed 5 bases at V and 6 bases at J, with 15 bases between. The CDR3 sequence is CASSPVGQTNSPLHF. The CDR3 DNA reads as TGTGCCAGCAGTCCCGTAGGACAAACTAATTCACCCCTCCACTTT.

In regard to this clone: The same CDR3 can be traced to other DNA sequences in this sample. The rearrangement links TRBV7-9 to TRBJ1-1; 9 bases are a match to TRBD1. The germline gives CDR1 SEHNR, CDR2 FQNEAQ (reference sequence). The CDR3 sequence is 15 residues long. The V segment lost 5 bases and the J segment 1 base; nucleotides outside the gene matches: 5. The CDR3 nucleotides read TGTGCCAGCAGCCCGAAGACAGGGGGGAACACTGAAGCTTTCTTT. Amino acid sequence: CASSPKTGGNTEAFF.

The rearrangement uses TRBV4-1 and TRBJ2-7; 8 bases map to TRBD1. The CDR3 has 18 amino acids. Germline assignment: CDR1 MGHRA and CDR2 YSYEKL. The J segment lost 0 bases and the V segment lost 3 bases, leaving 13 bases of the junction unmatched. For the CDR3, the DNA is TGCGCCAGCAGCCACCCTAAAAGCCCAGGGGGCCCCTCCTACGAGCAGTACTTC. It is translated as CASSHPKSPGGPSYEQYF.

The genes are TRBV4-1 and TRBJ2-5; weak D call: TRBD1 (5 bases). CDR3 length equals 15 residues. The V and J ends lost 0 bases and 7 bases respectively, with 15 bases between them. Germline CDR1 reads MGHRA; CDR2 reads YSYEKL. The CDR3 region has the DNA TGCGCCAGCAGCCAAGATAAGGGGCTAACGGGGACCCAGTACTTC. Translating it yields CASSQDKGLTGTQYF.

This clone was seen only a few times. This chain joins TRBV2 and TRBJ1-3; a possible D gene is TRBD1 (6 bases). Between the trimmed V and J ends, which lost 2 bases and 4 bases, there was a span of 12 bases. Looked up from germline, CDR1 is SNHLY and CDR2 is FYNNEI. This CDR3 has 15 amino acids. The CDR3 sequence is CASSERGQDGNTIYF. CDR3 in DNA: TGTGCCAGCAGTGAACGGGGACAAGACGGAAACACCATATATTTT.

The V and J genes are TRBV29-1 and TRBJ1-4; possible D gene TRBD1, 5 bases. Germline values: CDR1 SQVTM, CDR2 ANQGSEA. CDR3 length: 14 amino acids. Trimming pared 5 bases from V and 7 bases from J, leaving 17 bases between. CDR3 protein: CSVIVWGGGEKLFF. The CDR3 bases are TGCAGCGTTATCGTTTGGGGGGGAGGTGAAAAACTGTTTTTT.

The chain joins TRBV6-1 to TRBJ1-5; D is unclear. Germline loops: CDR1 MNHNS, CDR2 SASEGT. The CDR3 covers 15 residues. Trimming cost V 3 bases and J 2 bases, with 11 bases left between them. CDR3 sequence (DNA): TGTGCCAGCAGTGAGTCGGGGATTGGCAATCAGCCCCAGCATTTT. Translated: CASSESGIGNQPQHF.

The J gene is TRBJ1-2, the V gene TRBV27, with D possibly being TRBD1 (5 bases). V lost 4 bases and J lost 6, with 12 bases in between. Germline V gives CDR1 MNHEY, CDR2 SMNVEV (reference sequence). This CDR3 spans 13 amino acids. CDR3 loop: CASSSQGWHGYTF. CDR3 in DNA: TGTGCCAGCAGTTCCCAGGGTTGGCATGGCTACACCTTC.

The chain carries TRBV30 and TRBJ1-1; D not resolved. Germline V lookup: CDR1 GTSNPN, CDR2 SVGIG (reference sequence). CDR3 length: 11 amino acids. With 4 bases removed from V and 4 bases from J, the gap between germline ends came to 7 bases. The CDR3 sequence: CAWTQATEAFF. As DNA, the CDR3 is TGTGCCTGGACCCAGGCCACTGAAGCTTTCTTT.

This chain joins TRBV12-5 and TRBJ2-1; D ambiguous. V lost 5 bases and J 8 bases, leaving 13 bases between the germline ends. CDR3 length equals 13 residues. The germline V gene has CDR1 LGHNT and CDR2 FRNRAP. The CDR3 DNA reads as TGTGCTAGTGGTGAGGCGCGGTGGGATGAGCAGTTCTTC. Translation gives CASGEARWDEQFF.

The rearrangement links TRBV9 to TRBJ2-3; 12 nucleotides align to TRBD2. Germline V CDR1 and CDR2: SGDLS, YYNGEE. Trimming removed 4 bases from V and 4 bases from J; junction bases left unmatched: 4. The CDR3 is made up of 15 amino acids. This CDR3 reads CASSQLAGGPDTQYF. The CDR3 DNA reads as TGTGCCAGCAGCCAACTAGCGGGGGGCCCAGATACGCAGTATTTT.

This rearrangement joins TRBV19 to TRBJ2-7; D is undetermined. The CDR3 sequence is 14 residues long. Looked up from germline, CDR1 is LNHDA and CDR2 is SQIVND (reference sequence). Trimming removed 4 bases from V and 1 base from J, with 11 bases in between. As DNA, the CDR3 is TGTGCCAGTAGTACTCACACGGAGTCCTACGAGCAGTACTTC. This codes for CASSTHTESYEQYF.

V usage is TRBV9 and J usage is TRBJ2-1, with 7 bases matching TRBD2. Germline trimming cut 0 bases from V and 9 bases from J; bases unmatched to any gene: 6. Germline CDR1 is SGDLS and CDR2 is YYNGEE. The CDR3 length is 14 residues. DNA of the CDR3: TGTGCCAGCAGCGTAGCATCGGGAGGCTGTGAGCAGTTCTTC. The encoded protein is CASSVASGGCEQFF.

The rearrangement joins TRBV2 to TRBJ1-1; 7 bases fit TRBD1. The CDR3 consists of 10 residues. Germline assignment: CDR1 SNHLY and CDR2 FYNNEI. V lost 9 bases to trimming and J lost 7 bases; unmatched junction nucleotides: 2. CDR3 in DNA: TGTGCCAGGACAGGGTATGAAGCTTTCTTT. Translating gives CARTGYEAFF.

This chain connects TRBV6-1 to TRBJ2-1, with 10 bases matching TRBD2. This CDR3 spans 17 amino acids. Germline V CDR1 and CDR2: MNHNS, SASEGT. Germline trimming cut 8 bases from V and 3 bases from J; bases unmatched to any gene: 13. The CDR3 DNA follows: TGTGCCAGCTTTGAAGCGGGAGGGGCTCAGGGCTACAATGAGCAGTTCTTC. Its translation: CASFEAGGAQGYNEQFF.

V is TRBV5-6 and J is TRBJ2-1; TRBD1 might be the D (6 bases). The germline gives CDR1 SGHDT, CDR2 YYEEEE. There are 16 residues in the CDR3. V was shortened by 4 bases and J by 0 bases, with 14 bases between the two germline ends. Here the CDR3 DNA reads TGTGCCAGCAGCCACCCGGGACACCTCTCCTACAATGAGCAGTTCTTC. Protein sequence: CASSHPGHLSYNEQFF.

This chain connects TRBV7-9 to TRBJ1-2; possible D gene TRBD1, 5 bases. V was shortened by 2 bases and J by 2 bases, with 9 bases between the two germline ends. The CDR3 loop spans 14 amino acids. Germline V gene data show CDR1 as SEHNR and CDR2 as FQNEAQ (reference sequence). The CDR3 nucleotides are TGTGCCAGCAGCTTAATTCGGGGGAACTATGGCTACACCTTC. Translation gives CASSLIRGNYGYTF.